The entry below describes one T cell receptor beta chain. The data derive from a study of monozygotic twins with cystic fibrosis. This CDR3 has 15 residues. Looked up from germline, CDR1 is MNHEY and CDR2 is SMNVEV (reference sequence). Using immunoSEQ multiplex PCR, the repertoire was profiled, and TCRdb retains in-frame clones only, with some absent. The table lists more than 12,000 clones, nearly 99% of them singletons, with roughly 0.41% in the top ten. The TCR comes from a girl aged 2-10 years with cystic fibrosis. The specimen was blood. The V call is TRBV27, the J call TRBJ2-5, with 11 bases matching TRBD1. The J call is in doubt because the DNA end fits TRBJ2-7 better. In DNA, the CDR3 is TGTGCCAGCAGTTTAGAGGGACAGGGGGCCTACGAGCAGTACTTC. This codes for CASSLEGQGAYEQYF.